Reported below is one T cell receptor (beta chain). The antigen is not known. RNA was extracted and reverse transcribed into cDNA as the sequencing template. Sequencing used immunoSEQ multiplex PCR; TCRdb keeps in-frame clones, though not all of them. In the table there are about 160,000 clones, 55% to 75% of which are singletons. The treatment is: oral pan-JAK inhibitor, 5-10 mg twice daily. Those with alopecia areata gave lesional scalp punch biopsies and peripheral blood. These data are taken from a study of CD8+ T cells in alopecia areata. Study-wide points: Scalp sequencing captures resident alphabeta T cells of normal skin too.

This CDR3 comprises 12 residues. Germline V lookup: CDR1 SGHNT, CDR2 YYREEE (reference sequence). Trimming cost V 1 base and J 6 bases, with 8 bases left between them. The gene calls are TRBV5-4 and TRBJ2-7; D gene ambiguous. The source is a human donor with alopecia areata. Specimen: CD4+ T cells sorted from blood, collected at week 4, from a patient treated with tofacitinib. In DNA, the CDR3 is TGTGCCAGCAGCTTGCGTCCTACCGAGCAGTACTTC. Its protein product is CASSLRPTEQYF. Variable domain in full (rest from reference TRBV5-4 and TRBJ2-7): ETGVTQSPTHLIKTRGQQVTLRCSSQSGHNTVSWYQQALGQGPQFIFQYYREEENGRGNFPPRFSGLQFPNYSSELNVNALELDDSALYLCASSLRPTEQYFGPGTRLTVT.